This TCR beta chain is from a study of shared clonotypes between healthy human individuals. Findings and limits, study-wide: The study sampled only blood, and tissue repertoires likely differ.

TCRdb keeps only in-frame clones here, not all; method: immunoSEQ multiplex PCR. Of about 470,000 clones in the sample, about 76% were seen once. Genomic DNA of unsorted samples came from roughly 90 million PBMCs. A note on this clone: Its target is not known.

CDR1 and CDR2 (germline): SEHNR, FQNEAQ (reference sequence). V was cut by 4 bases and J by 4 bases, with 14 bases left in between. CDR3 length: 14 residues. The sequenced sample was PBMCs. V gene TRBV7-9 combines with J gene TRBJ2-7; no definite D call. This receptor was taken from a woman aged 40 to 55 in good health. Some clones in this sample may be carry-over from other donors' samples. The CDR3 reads CASSSGNPDYEQYF. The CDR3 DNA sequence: TGTGCCAGCAGCTCTGGCAACCCCGATTACGAGCAGTACTTC.